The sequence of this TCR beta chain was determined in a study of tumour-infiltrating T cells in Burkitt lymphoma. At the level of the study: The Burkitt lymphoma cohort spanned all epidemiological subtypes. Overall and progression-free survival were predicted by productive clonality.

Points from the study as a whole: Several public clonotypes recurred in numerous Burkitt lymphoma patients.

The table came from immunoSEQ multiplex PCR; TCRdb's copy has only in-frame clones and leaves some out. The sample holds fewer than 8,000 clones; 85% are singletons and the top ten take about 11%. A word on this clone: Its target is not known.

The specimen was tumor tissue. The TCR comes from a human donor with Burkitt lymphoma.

In DNA, the CDR3 is TGTGCCAGCAGCTCTACCACTAGCGGGAGCGGGGAGCAGTACTTC. The encoded protein is CASSSTTSGSGEQYF. The chain is built from TRBV7-2 and TRBJ2-7; TRBD2 matches at 11 bases. Germline-derived CDR1 and CDR2 are SGHTA and FQGNSA. The J segment lost 7 bases and the V segment lost 4 bases, leaving 9 bases of the junction unmatched. This CDR3 spans 15 amino acids.